This T cell receptor beta chain comes out of a study of T-cell reconstitution after alpha-beta-depleted transplantation in children (dated by TCRdb to 2016 to 2017). Context from the whole study: The study quantitatively tracked T-cell immune reconstitution after TCRalphabeta/CD19-depleted allogeneic hematopoietic cell transplantation in children using TCR repertoire profiling.

This clonotype was counted many times. Its antigen is currently not known. It has no much larger one-base neighbor in the sample; base qualities were not kept. Library construction relied on PCR. The data were produced on an Illumina HiSeq 2500. To normalize quantification of the TCRbeta repertoire, the TCR libraries were built with molecular barcoding that relied on unique molecular identifiers. TCRdb took the public reads, trimmed them with fastp at Q25, ran MiXCR for clone calling and kept in-frame beta chains. When rows share a CDR3 protein, they turn into one entry using the most common DNA and genes. The sample table records 600,000 to 700,000 distinct CDR3 sequences; approximately 15% of these occur just once. Of the sample, 1.1% falls within the top ten clones. The germline V gene (reference sequence) gives CDR1 as SGHKS and CDR2 as YYEKEE. The cysteine opens and the phenylalanine closes a CDR3 of 16 amino acids. Of the read, only the CDR3 DNA is kept; its 48 bases are in frame from base 1. V gives up 2 bases and J gives up 3 bases, and the segment between their germline ends measures 16 bases.

Sample: PBMCs from the stem cell graft donor, taken from the stem cell graft. This receptor was obtained from a human donor who donated a stem cell graft to a child with acute myeloid leukemia. The rearrangement joined TRBV5-5 to TRBJ2-3; D gene: possibly TRBD2, on 6 matching bases. The CDR3 amino acid sequence is: CASSLHRGTGTDTQYF. The DNA sequence is as follows: TGTGCCAGCAGCTTACACCGGGGGACTGGAACAGATACGCAGTATTTT.